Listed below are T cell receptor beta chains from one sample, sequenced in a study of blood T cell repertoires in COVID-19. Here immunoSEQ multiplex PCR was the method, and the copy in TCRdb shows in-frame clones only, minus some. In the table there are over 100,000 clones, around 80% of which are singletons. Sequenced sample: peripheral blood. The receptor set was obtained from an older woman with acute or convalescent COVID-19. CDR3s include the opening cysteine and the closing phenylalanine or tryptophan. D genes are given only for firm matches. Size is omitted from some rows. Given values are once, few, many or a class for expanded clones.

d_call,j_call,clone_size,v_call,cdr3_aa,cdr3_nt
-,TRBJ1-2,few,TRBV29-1,CSVTLMQVSGYTF,TGCAGCGTTACGCTAATGCAGGTCTCCGGCTACACCTTC
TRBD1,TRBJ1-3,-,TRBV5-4,CASSSYRGNTIYF,TGTGCCAGCAGCTCTTACAGGGGCAACACCATATATTTT
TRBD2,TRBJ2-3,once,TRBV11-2,CASSSTSGGYRTDTQYF,TGTGCCAGCAGCTCGACTAGCGGGGGGTACCGCACAGATACGCAGTATTTT
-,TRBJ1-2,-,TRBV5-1,CASSLHYRDHYGYTF,TGCGCCAGCAGCTTACATTACAGGGATCACTATGGCTACACCTTC
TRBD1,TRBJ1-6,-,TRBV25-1,CASSDQGAPSSPLHF,TGTGCCAGCAGTGACCAGGGGGCCCCTAGTTCACCCCTCCACTTT
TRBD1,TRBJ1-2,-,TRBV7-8,CASSLRQGYGYGYTF,TGTGCCAGCAGCCTGCGACAGGGGTATGGCTATGGCTACACCTTC
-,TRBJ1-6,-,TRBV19,CASSIRNSPLHF,TGTGCCAGTAGTATCCGGAATTCACCCCTCCACTTT
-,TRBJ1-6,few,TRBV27,CASREGRVTLSPLHF,TGTGCCAGCAGGGAAGGCCGGGTTACACTCTCCCCCCTCCACTTT
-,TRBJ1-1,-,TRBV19,CASSISGGIEAFF,TGTGCCAGTAGTATCAGTGGGGGGATCGAAGCTTTCTTT
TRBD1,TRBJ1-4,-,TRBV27,CASSRGDRGSEKLFF,TGTGCCAGCAGTAGAGGGGACAGGGGAAGCGAAAAACTGTTTTTT
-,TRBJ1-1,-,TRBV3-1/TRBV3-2,CASSQLPGQSNTEAFF,TGTGCCAGCAGCCAACTCCCCGGACAGTCGAACACTGAAGCTTTCTTT
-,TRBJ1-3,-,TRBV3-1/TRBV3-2,CASGGGSSGNTIYF,TGTGCCAGCGGAGGCGGAAGCTCTGGAAACACCATATATTTT
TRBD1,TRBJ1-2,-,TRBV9,CASSLGTGYGYTF,TGTGCCAGCAGCCTAGGGACAGGGTATGGCTACACCTTC
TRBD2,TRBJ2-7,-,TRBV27,CASSLRAGGNVVYEQYF,TGTGCCAGCAGTTTGAGAGCGGGGGGCAATGTCGTTTACGAGCAGTACTTC
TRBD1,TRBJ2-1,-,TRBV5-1,CASAVQGANEQFF,TGCGCCAGCGCCGTTCAGGGGGCGAATGAGCAGTTCTTC
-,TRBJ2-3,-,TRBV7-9,CASSYGGTDTQYF,TGTGCCAGCAGCTACGGTGGCACAGATACGCAGTATTTT
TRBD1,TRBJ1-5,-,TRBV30,CAWSGEDRIQPQHF,TGTGCCTGGAGTGGAGAGGACAGGATTCAGCCCCAGCATTTT